Listed below are T cell receptor beta chains from one sample, sequenced in a study of cytomegalovirus exposure and HLA in healthy donors. Assay used: immunoSEQ multiplex PCR; TCRdb lists only in-frame clones, some missing. The sample has roughly 150,000 clones, 80% to 90% seen once. Material for sequencing was PBMCs. The receptors originated from a woman in her late teens or twenties in good health and CMV-seronegative. Each CDR3 is given with its conserved first and last residue. A D gene is named only where the DNA matches it firmly. Clone size appears in some rows only: once, few, many, or a class for an expanded clone.

v_call: TRBV18; j_call: TRBJ1-2; clone_size: NA; d_call: NA; cdr3_aa: CASSPDSMGGYTF; cdr3_nt: TGTGCCAGCTCACCGGACAGTATGGGTGGCTACACCTTC
v_call: TRBV29-1; j_call: TRBJ1-5; clone_size: NA; d_call: NA; cdr3_aa: CSVDPAAYSNQPQHF; cdr3_nt: TGCAGCGTTGACCCGGCGGCTTATAGCAATCAGCCCCAGCATTTT
v_call: TRBV18; j_call: TRBJ1-5; clone_size: NA; d_call: TRBD1; cdr3_aa: CASSLNSGGYGNQPQHF; cdr3_nt: TGTGCCAGCTCACTGAACTCAGGGGGCTACGGCAATCAGCCCCAGCATTTT
v_call: TRBV4-3; j_call: TRBJ2-2; clone_size: NA; d_call: TRBD2; cdr3_aa: CASSQVPLGGNAGELFF; cdr3_nt: TGCGCCAGCAGCCAAGTACCCCTGGGGGGGAACGCCGGGGAGCTGTTTTTT
v_call: TRBV30; j_call: TRBJ1-2; clone_size: NA; d_call: NA; cdr3_aa: CAWSVVGQGSNYGYTF; cdr3_nt: TGTGCCTGGAGTGTAGTGGGGCAGGGATCTAACTATGGCTACACCTTC
v_call: TRBV19; j_call: TRBJ1-2; clone_size: NA; d_call: NA; cdr3_aa: CASSPGSTFRYTF; cdr3_nt: TGTGCCAGTAGCCCAGGTTCGACCTTTCGCTACACCTTC
v_call: TRBV2; j_call: TRBJ1-5; clone_size: NA; d_call: NA; cdr3_aa: CASSEQGPYQPQHF; cdr3_nt: TGTGCCAGCAGTGAGCAGGGGCCGTATCAGCCCCAGCATTTT
v_call: TRBV29-1; j_call: TRBJ2-7; clone_size: NA; d_call: TRBD2; cdr3_aa: CSVAGHTSGRVSVSSYEQYF; cdr3_nt: TGCAGCGTTGCTGGGCATACTAGCGGGAGGGTTTCAGTAAGCTCCTACGAGCAGTACTTC
v_call: TRBV2; j_call: TRBJ1-5; clone_size: NA; d_call: NA; cdr3_aa: CASSEAPQQVPQHF; cdr3_nt: TGTGCCAGCAGTGAAGCTCCTCAACAGGTGCCCCAGCATTTT
v_call: TRBV19; j_call: TRBJ2-2; clone_size: NA; d_call: TRBD1; cdr3_aa: CASSIATGAGELFF; cdr3_nt: TGTGCCAGTAGTATAGCGACAGGGGCCGGGGAGCTGTTTTTT
v_call: TRBV27; j_call: TRBJ2-7; clone_size: NA; d_call: TRBD2; cdr3_aa: CASSWGGSGEQYF; cdr3_nt: TGTGCCAGCAGCTGGGGAGGGTCAGGCGAGCAGTACTTC
v_call: TRBV4-3; j_call: TRBJ1-4; clone_size: few; d_call: NA; cdr3_aa: CASSPRTVKGGGNEKLFF; cdr3_nt: TGCGCCAGCAGCCCCCGCACGGTAAAGGGAGGGGGTAATGAAAAACTGTTTTTT
v_call: TRBV2; j_call: TRBJ2-2; clone_size: NA; d_call: NA; cdr3_aa: CADGFAGELFF; cdr3_nt: TGTGCCGACGGGTTTGCCGGGGAGCTGTTTTTT
v_call: TRBV5-1; j_call: TRBJ1-1; clone_size: NA; d_call: NA; cdr3_aa: CASSLGHYRNTEAFF; cdr3_nt: TGCGCCAGCAGCTTGGGGCACTATAGGAACACTGAAGCTTTCTTT
v_call: TRBV5-6; j_call: TRBJ1-2; clone_size: NA; d_call: NA; cdr3_aa: CASSFAGPPIDGYTF; cdr3_nt: TGTGCCAGCAGCTTCGCGGGGCCACCTATAGATGGCTACACCTTC
v_call: TRBV2; j_call: TRBJ2-5; clone_size: few; d_call: NA; cdr3_aa: CASNKPREETQYF; cdr3_nt: TGTGCCAGCAATAAACCCCGGGAAGAGACCCAGTACTTC
v_call: TRBV19; j_call: TRBJ1-5; clone_size: NA; d_call: NA; cdr3_aa: CASSIHQGGLNQPQHF; cdr3_nt: TGTGCCAGTAGTATTCACCAAGGAGGCTTAAATCAGCCCCAGCATTTT
v_call: TRBV6-4; j_call: TRBJ2-2; clone_size: few; d_call: TRBD1; cdr3_aa: CASSDTGTGGPTGELFF; cdr3_nt: TGTGCCAGCAGTGATACCGGGACAGGGGGCCCCACCGGGGAGCTGTTTTTT
v_call: TRBV2; j_call: TRBJ1-5; clone_size: NA; d_call: NA; cdr3_aa: CASRGVMNQPQHF; cdr3_nt: TGTGCCAGCAGAGGGGTTATGAATCAGCCCCAGCATTTT
v_call: TRBV6-1; j_call: TRBJ1-4; clone_size: once; d_call: NA; cdr3_aa: CASMARGVTDEKLFF; cdr3_nt: TGTGCCAGCATGGCCCGGGGGGTAACTGATGAAAAACTGTTTTTT
v_call: TRBV5-8; j_call: TRBJ2-1; clone_size: NA; d_call: TRBD1; cdr3_aa: CASSLGADRGPNEQFF; cdr3_nt: TGTGCCAGCAGCTTGGGGGCGGACAGGGGGCCCAATGAGCAGTTCTTC
v_call: TRBV5-1; j_call: TRBJ2-7; clone_size: NA; d_call: TRBD1; cdr3_aa: CASSSGTGGFSEQYF; cdr3_nt: TGCGCCAGCAGCTCCGGGACAGGGGGGTTTAGCGAGCAGTACTTC
v_call: TRBV12-5; j_call: TRBJ2-1; clone_size: NA; d_call: TRBD1; cdr3_aa: CASGLVDRGQGESRVFF; cdr3_nt: TGTGCTAGTGGTTTGGTAGATCGGGGACAGGGGGAATCACGGGTGTTCTTC
v_call: TRBV4-1; j_call: TRBJ1-3; clone_size: NA; d_call: NA; cdr3_aa: CASSQDKGGFSGNTIYF; cdr3_nt: TGCGCCAGCAGCCAAGATAAGGGAGGGTTCTCTGGAAACACCATATATTTT